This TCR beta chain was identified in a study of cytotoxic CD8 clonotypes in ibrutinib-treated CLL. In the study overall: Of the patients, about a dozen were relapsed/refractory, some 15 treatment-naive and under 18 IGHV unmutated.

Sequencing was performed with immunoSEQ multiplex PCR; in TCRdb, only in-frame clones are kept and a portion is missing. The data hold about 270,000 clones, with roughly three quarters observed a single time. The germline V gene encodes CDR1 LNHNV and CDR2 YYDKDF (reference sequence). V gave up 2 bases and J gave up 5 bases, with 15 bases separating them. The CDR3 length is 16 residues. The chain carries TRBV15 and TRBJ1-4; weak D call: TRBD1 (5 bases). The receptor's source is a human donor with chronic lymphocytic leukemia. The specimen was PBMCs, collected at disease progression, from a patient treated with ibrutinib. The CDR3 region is CATSRLRWGGNEKLFF. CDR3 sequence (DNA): TGTGCCACCAGCAGACTGCGGTGGGGGGGGAATGAAAAACTGTTTTTT.